This is a list of T cell receptor beta chains from one sample in a study of control samples from healthy donors and cancer patients. Sequencing used immunoSEQ multiplex PCR; TCRdb keeps in-frame clones, though not all of them. The data hold around 180,000 clones, with 94% observed a single time. Source material: blood. The receptors shown here come from a woman aged 18-35 years in good health. Each CDR3 is given with its conserved first and last residue. D genes are given only for firm matches. Size is omitted from some rows. Given values are once, few, many or a class for expanded clones.

d_call	v_call	j_call	clone_size	cdr3_nt	cdr3_aa
-	TRBV10-3	TRBJ1-2	-	TGTGCCATCAGTGACGCTGGTAACTATGGCTACACCTTC	CAISDAGNYGYTF
-	TRBV12-3/TRBV12-4	TRBJ1-5	-	TGTGCCAGCAGTTTAAAAGTTAATCAGCCCCAGCATTTT	CASSLKVNQPQHF
-	TRBV28	TRBJ1-6	-	TGTGCCAGCAGGGTAGGGACAAATAATTCACCCCTCCACTTT	CASRVGTNNSPLHF
-	TRBV9	TRBJ1-1	-	TGTGCCAGCAGAGCACCTGGACAGATTGAAGCTTTCTTT	CASRAPGQIEAFF
-	TRBV13	TRBJ1-1	-	TGTGCCAGCAGCCGAGACAGGCCGTGGGAGAACACTGAAGCTTTCTTT	CASSRDRPWENTEAFF
-	TRBV6-5	TRBJ1-5	-	TGTGCCAGCAGCCCCCTAGTGGATAGCAATCAGCCCCAGCATTTT	CASSPLVDSNQPQHF
TRBD1	TRBV6-5	TRBJ2-5	-	TGTGCCAGCAGGGGGACAGGGGGTCTGGAGACCCAGTACTTC	CASRGTGGLETQYF
TRBD1	TRBV7-9	TRBJ1-1	once	TGTGCCAGCAGCTTACGAACTACAGGGGGGAACACTGAAGCTTTCTTT	CASSLRTTGGNTEAFF
-	TRBV7-2	TRBJ2-5	-	TGTGCCAGCAGCTTATCGAGGGCCGGGGTTTGGGAGACCCAGTACTTC	CASSLSRAGVWETQYF
-	TRBV7-2	TRBJ1-1	-	TGTGCCAGCAGCTTAGTTGGGGGACTAAACACTGAAGCTTTCTTT	CASSLVGGLNTEAFF
-	TRBV29-1	TRBJ2-2	-	TGCAGCGTTGAAGAGGGGGCGAACACCGGGGAGCTGTTTTTT	CSVEEGANTGELFF
-	TRBV18	TRBJ1-3	-	TGTGCCAGCTCACCACTAGATCCCAGCTCTGGAAACACCATATATTTT	CASSPLDPSSGNTIYF
-	TRBV11-3	TRBJ1-1	-	TGTGCCAGCAGCCCAGGACGCCATCCAGAAGCTTTCTTT	CASSPGRHPEAFF
-	TRBV4-2	TRBJ2-1	-	TGTGCCAGCAGCCCCCGAACTACTAACAATGAGCAGTTCTTC	CASSPRTTNNEQFF
-	TRBV15	TRBJ2-5	once	TGTGCCACCAGCAGACTAGACACCCAGACCCAGTACTTC	CATSRLDTQTQYF
TRBD1	TRBV6-2/TRBV6-3	TRBJ1-5	-	TGTGCCAGCAGCTCCTCCGGGACAGGTGCCCAGCCCCAGCATTTT	CASSSSGTGAQPQHF
TRBD1	TRBV27	TRBJ1-1	-	TGTGCCAGCAGTCTGTTGACAGGGAGGGCGAACACTGAAGCTTTCTTT	CASSLLTGRANTEAFF
-	TRBV6-6	TRBJ1-3	few	TGTGCCAGCAGCCTAGGAGAGGGAAACACCATATATTTT	CASSLGEGNTIYF
-	TRBV7-9	TRBJ2-2	-	TGTGCCAGCAGCTTATGGGGGATCGCGAACACCGGGGAGCTGTTTTTT	CASSLWGIANTGELFF
TRBD1	TRBV7-9	TRBJ2-7	once	TGTGCCAGCAGCACGGGACAGGGCCGCTACGAGCAGTACTTC	CASSTGQGRYEQYF
-	TRBV5-1	TRBJ1-1	-	TGCGCCAGCAGCTTGGGGCGCGGGAACACTGAAGCTTTCTTT	CASSLGRGNTEAFF
-	TRBV6-2/TRBV6-3	TRBJ2-1	-	TGTGCCAGCAGTAGAAAGGGAACTTACCCTTACAATGAGCAGTTCTTC	CASSRKGTYPYNEQFF
-	TRBV28	TRBJ1-6	once	TGTGCCAGCAGTCCGACCTATTCACCCCTCCACTTT	CASSPTYSPLHF
TRBD1	TRBV5-5	TRBJ2-1	once	TGTGCCAGCAGCTTGGACAGGGGAGACTACAATGAGCAGTTCTTC	CASSLDRGDYNEQFF
-	TRBV7-3	TRBJ2-7	-	TGTGCCAGCAGCCCCGCCGGGTCTAGCTCCTACGAGCAGTACTTC	CASSPAGSSSYEQYF
TRBD1	TRBV7-2	TRBJ1-1	-	TGTGCCAGCAGCTTCACAGGGGCGGGCACTGAAGCTTTCTTT	CASSFTGAGTEAFF
-	TRBV20-1	TRBJ1-6	-	TGCAGTGGGGGATCCAATTCACCCCTCCACTTT	CSGGSNSPLHF
TRBD1	TRBV19	TRBJ1-2	-	TGTGCCAGTATTCCGGGACAGGGATATTCGTTTAACTATGGCTACACCTTC	CASIPGQGYSFNYGYTF
TRBD2	TRBV19	TRBJ2-7	once	TGTGCCAGTAGTCAGACGGGGGGGCACGCCTACGAGCAGTACTTC	CASSQTGGHAYEQYF
-	TRBV5-1	TRBJ1-1	-	TGCGCCAGCAGCTTGTTCTCCCCCGAAACTGAAGCTTTCTTT	CASSLFSPETEAFF
TRBD2	TRBV18	TRBJ2-7	-	TGTGCCAGCTCACCCCGTCTAGCGGGGTCGCGGTACGAGCAGTACTTC	CASSPRLAGSRYEQYF
-	TRBV7-2	TRBJ2-3	-	TGTGCCAGCAGGGCGGGACCCAGCACAGATACGCAGTATTTT	CASRAGPSTDTQYF
-	TRBV5-1	TRBJ2-3	once	TGCGCCAGCAGCCGAGACTCCCTAATGGATACGCAGTATTTT	CASSRDSLMDTQYF
TRBD1	TRBV9	TRBJ2-1	-	TGTGCCAGCAGCGTAGAAGGGACAGGCATGAATGAGCAGTTCTTC	CASSVEGTGMNEQFF
-	TRBV12-3/TRBV12-4	TRBJ1-1	-	TGTGCCAGCACCAACCCCACTGAAGCTTTCTTT	CASTNPTEAFF